Listed below are T cell receptor beta chains from one sample, sequenced in a study of blood T cells in healthy people across ages. Each CDR3 protein gets one entry after TCRdb re-called the 5' RACE reads with MiXCR. This sample yields fewer than 800,000 distinct CDR3 sequences, of which approximately 25% are seen a single time; 8% to 10% belongs to the top ten. In addition, the sample was reused for a study of T cells of mothers and their children.

Sample: blood. These receptors all stem from a boy between 10 and 17 years old in good health. The CDR3 runs from the conserved cysteine through the conserved F or W. D genes are given only for firm matches. Size values are once, few and many counts, or a class for expanded clones, and some rows have none.

>-|-|TRBJ1-4|TRBV7-9
CASSSTGSAGEKLFF
TGTGCCAGCAGCTCCACAGGGTCCGCCGGTGAAAAACTGTTTTTT
>-|few|TRBJ2-1|TRBV10-2
CASISRGANEQFF
TGCGCCAGCATCTCGAGGGGGGCGAATGAGCAGTTCTTC
>-|-|TRBJ1-2|TRBV2
CASSDSNRSYGYTF
TGTGCCAGCAGTGATAGTAATAGAAGCTATGGCTACACCTTC
>-|-|TRBJ2-7|TRBV7-3
CASSLSDGTYEQYF
TGTGCCAGCAGCTTAAGCGACGGTACCTACGAGCAGTACTTC
>-|-|TRBJ1-1|TRBV7-6
CASSSSGGVAINTEAFF
TGTGCCAGCAGCTCGTCCGGGGGGGTGGCGATCAACACTGAAGCTTTCTTT
>TRBD2|-|TRBJ2-5|TRBV28
CASSASGEGNQETQYF
TGTGCCAGCAGTGCCTCGGGGGAGGGGAACCAAGAGACCCAGTACTTC
>-|-|TRBJ2-1|TRBV29-1
CSVEHYNEQFF
TGCAGCGTTGAACATTACAATGAGCAGTTCTTC
>TRBD2|-|TRBJ2-1|TRBV4-3
CASSQDRGAGGNNEQFF
TGCGCCAGCAGCCAAGACAGGGGGGCGGGGGGGAATAATGAGCAGTTCTTC
>-|-|TRBJ1-6|TRBV7-2
CASSSLGGVLHYNSPLHF
TGTGCCAGCAGCTCACTCGGGGGGGTACTTCACTATAATTCACCCCTCCACTTT
>-|-|TRBJ2-7|TRBV12-3/TRBV12-4
CASSFELAYEQYF
TGTGCCAGCAGTTTTGAACTAGCCTACGAGCAGTACTTC
>-|-|TRBJ1-6|TRBV27
CASSLSTLATSPLHF
TGTGCCAGCAGTTTATCGACATTGGCCACTTCACCCCTCCACTTT
>-|-|TRBJ2-5|TRBV4-1
CASSQIQGTQETQYF
TGCGCCAGCAGCCAAATCCAGGGCACCCAAGAGACCCAGTACTTC
>-|few|TRBJ2-1|TRBV5-1
CASSLVSAPTSSYNEQFF
TGCGCCAGCAGCTTGGTTTCCGCACCGACCTCGTCCTACAATGAGCAGTTCTTC
>-|-|TRBJ2-7|TRBV20-1
CSARGASSYEQYF
TGCAGTGCTAGGGGGGCCAGCTCCTACGAGCAGTACTTC
>-|-|TRBJ2-1|TRBV29-1
CSVEVDSYNEQFF
TGCAGCGTTGAAGTAGACTCCTACAATGAGCAGTTCTTC
>-|many|TRBJ2-5|TRBV7-9
CASSLAGLETQYF
TGTGCCAGCAGCTTAGCGGGGTTAGAGACCCAGTACTTC
>TRBD1|-|TRBJ2-5|TRBV28
CASRYRGQETQYF
TGTGCCAGCAGGTACAGGGGGCAAGAGACCCAGTACTTC
>-|-|TRBJ2-2|TRBV10-3
CAISGGHPNTGELFF
TGTGCCATCAGTGGTGGACACCCGAACACCGGGGAGCTGTTTTTT
>TRBD1|few|TRBJ1-4|TRBV12-3/TRBV12-4
CASSTGTGAREKLFF
TGTGCCAGCAGTACAGGGACAGGGGCCCGTGAAAAACTGTTTTTT
>TRBD1|few|TRBJ2-7|TRBV29-1
CSVDPGTGGEQYF
TGCAGCGTTGATCCCGGGACAGGGGGCGAGCAGTACTTC
>-|-|TRBJ2-1|TRBV12-3/TRBV12-4
CASSDGTEQFF
TGTGCCAGCAGCGACGGGACAGAGCAGTTCTTC
>-|-|TRBJ2-2|TRBV19
CASSIPQGSTGELFF
TGTGCCAGTAGTATTCCACAGGGCAGCACCGGGGAGCTGTTTTTT
>TRBD2|few|TRBJ2-1|TRBV10-3
CAISETTSGGNEQFF
TGTGCCATCAGTGAAACGACTAGCGGGGGGAATGAGCAGTTCTTC
>-|-|TRBJ1-4|TRBV14
CASSANGRYEKLFF
TGTGCCAGCAGCGCTAACGGAAGATATGAAAAACTGTTTTTT
>TRBD2|-|TRBJ2-5|TRBV2
CASRVPGLAGGQETQYF
TGTGCCAGCAGAGTCCCGGGACTAGCGGGGGGACAAGAGACCCAGTACTTC
>-|few|TRBJ2-2|TRBV5-1
CASSPHEGDRTGELFF
TGCGCCAGCAGCCCCCATGAGGGGGATCGGACCGGGGAGCTGTTTTTT
>-|-|TRBJ2-1|TRBV29-1
CSSRGVFGNEQFF
TGCAGCTCTCGCGGGGTGTTCGGAAATGAGCAGTTCTTC
>-|-|TRBJ2-1|TRBV5-1
CASSLGDNSNEQFF
TGCGCCAGCAGCCTCGGGGACAACTCCAATGAGCAGTTCTTC
>-|-|TRBJ1-4|TRBV28
CASREGGGEKLFF
TGTGCCAGCAGAGAGGGGGGAGGTGAAAAACTGTTTTTT
>TRBD1|-|TRBJ2-3|TRBV20-1
CSNRGSGARDTQYF
TGCAGCAACAGGGGGTCCGGGGCAAGAGATACGCAGTATTTT
>-|-|TRBJ2-7|TRBV29-1
CSTEEGGEQYF
TGCAGTACTGAGGAGGGTGGCGAGCAGTACTTC
>-|-|TRBJ2-5|TRBV5-1
CASSLAGTYQETQYF
TGCGCCAGCAGCTTGGCCGGGACATACCAAGAGACCCAGTACTTC
>TRBD2|-|TRBJ2-3|TRBV5-6
CASSLGSGGDSTDTQYF
TGTGCCAGCAGCTTGGGGAGCGGGGGGGACAGCACAGATACGCAGTATTTT
>-|-|TRBJ1-5|TRBV24-1
CATSAGVAGNQPQHF
TGTGCCACCAGTGCAGGGGTTGCAGGCAATCAGCCCCAGCATTTT
>-|few|TRBJ2-4|TRBV4-2
CASSQAGLMGFGKNIQYF
TGTGCCAGCAGCCAAGCCGGGTTGATGGGGTTCGGGAAAAACATTCAGTACTTC
>TRBD2|few|TRBJ2-5|TRBV10-2
CASGLAGGPRETQYF
TGCGCCAGCGGACTAGCGGGAGGGCCCAGAGAGACCCAGTACTTC
>-|-|TRBJ1-1|TRBV5-5
CASSLEVEAFF
TGTGCCAGCAGCTTGGAGGTTGAAGCTTTCTTT
>-|few|TRBJ2-1|TRBV15
CATSSPRLGYNEQFF
TGTGCCACCAGCAGCCCTAGGCTGGGTTACAATGAGCAGTTCTTC
>-|few|TRBJ2-2|TRBV5-1
CASMQGRTGELFF
TGCGCCAGCATGCAGGGGAGAACCGGGGAGCTGTTTTTT
>-|-|TRBJ2-5|TRBV7-2
CASSFDIEETQYF
TGTGCCAGCAGCTTCGACATAGAAGAGACCCAGTACTTC
>TRBD2|-|TRBJ2-5|TRBV12-3/TRBV12-4
CASSLRLARGETQYF
TGTGCCAGCAGCCTTAGACTAGCTAGAGGGGAGACCCAGTACTTC
>-|-|TRBJ2-1|TRBV11-2
CASRNLVATNYNEQFF
TGTGCCAGCAGAAATCTCGTCGCAACCAATTACAATGAGCAGTTCTTC
>-|few|TRBJ2-5|TRBV4-2
CASSPSRGQETQYF
TGTGCCAGCAGCCCATCAAGAGGTCAGGAGACCCAGTACTTC
>TRBD1|few|TRBJ1-5|TRBV5-5
CASSGTGPGPAQHF
TGTGCCAGCAGCGGGACAGGGCCTGGACCGGCCCAGCATTTT
>-|few|TRBJ2-7|TRBV20-1
CSARSDRHFYEQYF
TGCAGTGCTCGATCTGACAGGCATTTCTACGAGCAGTACTTC